The sequence of this TCR beta chain was determined in a study of blood T cell repertoires in COVID-19. This CDR3 contains 13 residues. The germline V gene has CDR1 SGDLS and CDR2 YYNGEE. Trimming removed 3 bases from V and 5 bases from J, with 11 bases in between. The table came from immunoSEQ multiplex PCR; TCRdb's copy has only in-frame clones and leaves some out. Of 100,000 to 150,000 clones listed, approximately 91% were seen once; the top ten hold about 1.2%. This clonotype was obtained from a woman over 75 with acute or convalescent COVID-19. The genes are TRBV9 and TRBJ2-5; D perhaps matches TRBD2 (5 bases). Material for sequencing was peripheral blood. This CDR3 reads CASSARSGETQYF. CDR3 coding DNA: TGTGCCAGCAGCGCCCGGTCGGGGGAGACCCAGTACTTC.